The present T cell receptor (beta chain) was sequenced within a study of Ad26.COV2.S vaccination and SARS-CoV-2 variants (dated by TCRdb to the early 2020s). About the full investigation: Sequencing of the TCRbeta repertoire served to evaluate the specificity and breadth of SARS-CoV-2-reactive T cell receptors following Ad26.COV2.S vaccination. The TCR-sequenced set comprised about 32 samples: approximately 19 Ad26.COV2.S vaccine recipients, 5 placebo recipients and 8 SARS-CoV-2 convalescent individuals. On the study overall, not on this receptor specifically: Vaccine and placebo recipients had similar non-spike TCR breadth, a finding consistent with the vaccine containing only spike. Substantial breadth of spike-specific CD8+ and CD4+ T cell responses was reported after vaccination. It was noted by the authors that total T cell responses may have been underestimated by the TCR breadth and depth analyses. Spike-specific TCR breadth was higher in Ad26.COV2.S recipients than in placebo recipients (P = 0.0014).

Worth noting for this clone: Its antigen is still unknown. No much larger clone exists at a distance of one base, and base qualities are not known.

The meaning of the sample's time point label: individuals recovered from natural SARS-CoV-2 infection. The CDR1 and CDR2 encoded by the germline V gene are SGHTA and FQGNSA. V trim: 3 bases; J trim: 0 bases; unmatched bases: 0. From the cysteine through the phenylalanine, the CDR3 covers 16 amino acids. Only the CDR3 region is kept as DNA, spanning 48 bases read in frame from base 1. The immunoSEQ Assay was used to sequence TCRbeta CDR3 regions. After extraction, genomic DNA underwent amplification by bias-controlled multiplex PCR, followed by high-throughput sequencing. In the paper's pipeline: Collapsing and filtering of sequences were performed to quantify the absolute abundance of each unique TCRbeta CDR3 region. T cell fraction was estimated by normalizing TCRbeta template counts to usable DNA, with usable DNA measured through amplification of reference genes found in all nucleated cells. Repertoire TCRs were annotated as SARS-CoV-2-specific when V gene, CDR3 amino acid sequence and J gene were exactly matched to a known reactive TCR set. The reference SARS-CoV-2 TCR set was obtained from MIRA and was filtered for enrichment in COVID-19-positive ImmuneCODE repertoires, whereby public or cross-reactive TCRs were removed. Using the MIRA antigens, annotated TCRs were further analysed by specific ORF or by position within an ORF. Breadth was defined as the number of annotated unique rearrangements divided by the total number of unique productive rearrangements, and depth was defined as the summed frequency of the annotated unique rearrangements. Group comparisons of TCR breadth used two-sided Wilcoxon rank-sum tests. TCRdb took over this immuneACCESS table, retaining in-frame rearrangements with V and J assigned. Such tables are incomplete; in checked studies, under half of the missing clones stem from an unresolved V gene, and the remainder is unexplained. For V, J and clone size, that table is used; D and trimming come from the DNA. For this sample there are about 180,000 clones; around nine tenths appear just once. Jointly, the top ten make up about 5.9% of the sample.

This TCR came from a human donor who had recovered from COVID-19. The sequenced sample was peripheral blood, obtained after recovery from COVID-19. This chain is built from TRBV7-2 and TRBJ2-1, with TRBD2 matching 12 junction bases. The DNA reads TGTGCCAGCAGCTTGACTAGCGGGGGCTCCTACAATGAGCAGTTCTTC. This is translated as CASSLTSGGSYNEQFF.